The 29 T cell receptor beta chains below were found in one sample sequenced in a study of CD8+ T cells in alopecia areata. Sequencing templates came from extracted RNA that was reverse transcribed into cDNA. Only in-frame clones appear in the TCRdb table, and some are missing; sequencing was by immunoSEQ multiplex PCR. Of 150,000 to 200,000 clones listed, roughly three fifths are singletons. Noted treatment: oral pan-JAK inhibitor, 5-10 mg twice daily. The specimen comprised CD4+ T cells sorted from blood, sampled at week 49, from a patient treated with tofacitinib. The receptors derive from a human donor with alopecia areata.

The rearrangement links TRBV13 to TRBJ2-4; TRBD2 might be the D (5 bases). Germline V gene data show CDR1 as PRHDT and CDR2 as FYEKMQ (reference sequence). The V gene lost 0 bases and the J gene lost 0 bases, with 6 bases spanning the gap. CDR3 length: 15 residues. CDR3 DNA sequence: TGTGCCAGCAGCTTAGGCGGACTAGCCAAAAACATTCAGTACTTC. Protein: CASSLGGLAKNIQYF.

The chain uses TRBV18 and TRBJ2-6, with D possibly matching TRBD1 (5 bases). CDR3 length: 15 residues. CDR1 and CDR2 (germline): KGHSH, LQKENI. V was shortened by 3 bases and J by 4 bases, with 10 bases between the two germline ends. The CDR3 bases are TGTGCCAGCTCACCCCAGGGCCTCGGGGCCAACGTCCTGACTTTC. Protein product: CASSPQGLGANVLTF.

The chain has TRBV7-8 and TRBJ2-5; 7 nucleotides agree with TRBD2. The length of the CDR3 is 16 residues. CDR1 SGHVS and CDR2 FQNEAQ come from the germline V gene. Trimming cost V 1 base and J 3 bases; bases outside gene matches: 8. The DNA of the CDR3 is TGTGCCAGCAGCTTAGAAGCGGGGTATTCAAAAGAGACCCAGTACTTC. It codes for CASSLEAGYSKETQYF.

The chain recombines TRBV30 with TRBJ1-4; the match to TRBD1 covers 11 bases. Germline values: CDR1 GTSNPN, CDR2 SVGIG (reference sequence). Trimming removed 0 bases from V and 7 bases from J; junction bases left unmatched: 4. The CDR3 loop spans 15 amino acids. CDR3 sequence: CAWSVGGTGGEKLFF. The DNA of the CDR3 is TGTGCCTGGAGTGTTGGGGGGACAGGGGGTGAAAAACTGTTTTTT.

The rearrangement joins TRBV20-1 to TRBJ2-7; D is uncertain. The CDR3 has 11 residues. CDR1 is DFQATT and CDR2 is SNEGSKA in the germline V gene (reference sequence). The V and J ends lost 3 bases and 2 bases respectively, with 5 bases between them. CDR3 amino acids: CSASRAYEQYF. Written as DNA, the CDR3 is TGCAGTGCTAGTAGGGCCTACGAGCAGTACTTC.

This clone was detected only a few times. CDR3 residues: CASRKGYYGYTF. The CDR3, as DNA: TGTGCCAGCAGGAAGGGGTACTATGGCTACACCTTC. The genes are TRBV6-5 and TRBJ1-2; D may be TRBD1 (5 bases). Germline V gives CDR1 MNHEY, CDR2 SVGAGI. V was trimmed by 6 bases and J by 3 bases, leaving 8 bases between them. The CDR3 consists of 12 residues.

V usage is TRBV29-1 and J usage is TRBJ1-2; possible D gene TRBD1, 6 bases. CDR1 and CDR2 from the germline V gene are SQVTM and ANQGSEA. V was trimmed by 6 bases and J by 7 bases, leaving 18 bases between them. The CDR3 covers 13 residues. The CDR3: CSVRGGQAIGYTF. The CDR3 DNA sequence: TGCAGCGTAAGAGGGGGTCAGGCTATTGGCTACACCTTC.

This chain joins TRBV30 and TRBJ2-5, with 8 nucleotides matching TRBD2. With V trimmed by 7 bases and J by 5 bases, 9 bases remained unmatched. The CDR3 length is 13 residues. Germline-derived CDR1 and CDR2 are GTSNPN and SVGIG (reference sequence). For the CDR3, the DNA is TGTGCCTTAGATCCAGGGACTAGGGAGACCCAGTACTTC. This codes for CALDPGTRETQYF.

V usage is TRBV4-3 and J usage is TRBJ1-1; unclear D gene. The germline CDR1 and CDR2 sequences are LGHNA and YSLEER. The length of the CDR3 is 15 residues. Trimming shortened V by 1 base and J by 4 bases, and 13 bases separated the two germline ends. DNA for the CDR3: TGCGCCAGCAGCCAAGGAACCGGACTCAGCACTGAAGCTTTCTTT. Translation gives CASSQGTGLSTEAFF.

The DNA of the CDR3 is TGTGCCAGCAGCCCCGGGACACTTAGCAATCAGCCCCAGCATTTT. It encodes CASSPGTLSNQPQHF. The chain couples TRBV11-2 to TRBJ1-5; D is perhaps TRBD1 (6 bases). CDR1 and CDR2 (germline): SGHAT, FQNNGV. Deletions cut 5 bases from V and 0 bases from J, with 11 bases between. This CDR3 is built from 15 residues.

The chain is built from TRBV7-3 and TRBJ2-1, with D hard to call. The ends were cut back, 1 base at V and 5 bases at J, with 6 bases in the middle. The CDR3 spans 13 residues. Per germline, CDR1 SGHTA and CDR2 FQGTGA. CDR3 DNA sequence: TGTGCCAGCAGCTTAAGTAAAGACAATGAGCAGTTCTTC. Translated, it gives CASSLSKDNEQFF.

The chain joins TRBV5-1 to TRBJ1-1, with D maybe TRBD1 (5 bases). The germline gives CDR1 SGHRS, CDR2 YFSETQ. The CDR3 is 15 residues long. Trimming took 1 base from V and 6 from J, leaving 16 bases between them. In nucleotides, the CDR3 is TGCGCCAGCAGCTTGCTAGCAGGGAAAAAGTCTGAAGCTTTCTTT. Translated, it gives CASSLLAGKKSEAFF. The full variable domain, its missing parts supplied by reference TRBV5-1 and TRBJ1-1, is KAGVTQTPRYLIKTRGQQVTLSCSPISGHRSVSWYQQTPGQGLQFLFEYFSETQRNKGNFPGRFSGRQFSNSRSEMNVSTLELGDSALYLCASSLLAGKKSEAFFGQGTRLTVV.

A single count supports this clone. The CDR3, as DNA: TGCGCCAGCAGCTCTGTACAGGGGGCTGGTGAAAAACTGTTTTTT. This encodes CASSSVQGAGEKLFF. The chain uses TRBV5-1 and TRBJ1-4, with 9 bases fitting TRBD1. J was trimmed by 7 bases and V by 3 bases; bases with no gene match: 7. CDR3 length equals 15 residues. CDR1 and CDR2 (germline): SGHRS, YFSETQ. Full variable domain (rest looked up from reference TRBV5-1 and TRBJ1-4): KAGVTQTPRYLIKTRGQQVTLSCSPISGHRSVSWYQQTPGQGLQFLFEYFSETQRNKGNFPGRFSGRQFSNSRSEMNVSTLELGDSALYLCASSSVQGAGEKLFFGSGTQLSVL.

J is TRBJ2-1 and V is TRBV29-1; tentatively, D is TRBD2 (6 bases). The germline V gene has CDR1 SQVTM and CDR2 ANQGSEA. With 0 bases removed from V and 3 bases from J, the gap between germline ends came to 9 bases. This CDR3 has 14 amino acids. For the CDR3, the DNA is TGCAGCGTTGAAGATGAGACTAGCTACAATGAGCAGTTCTTC. The encoded protein is CSVEDETSYNEQFF.

The chain employs TRBV5-6 and TRBJ2-7; TRBD2 might be the D (5 bases). V was shortened by 6 bases and J by 1 base, with 14 bases between the two germline ends. The CDR3 covers 14 residues. Germline values: CDR1 SGHDT, CDR2 YYEEEE. The CDR3 spells CASNPSGYSYEQYF. CDR3 coding DNA: TGTGCCAGCAACCCCTCGGGATATTCCTACGAGCAGTACTTC.

The chain employs TRBV7-2 and TRBJ1-2; 7 positions agree with TRBD1. The CDR3 has 14 residues. Looked up from germline, CDR1 is SGHTA and CDR2 is FQGNSA. The trim removed 8 bases at V and 2 bases at J, leaving 8 bases unmatched. The CDR3 region is CASGSGGGNYGYTF. As DNA, the CDR3 is TGTGCCAGCGGCTCAGGGGGAGGGAACTATGGCTACACCTTC. The full variable domain, rest sourced from reference TRBV7-2 and TRBJ1-2, is GAGVSQSPSNKVTEKGKDVELRCDPISGHTALYWYRQSLGQGLEFLIYFQGNSAPDKSGLPSDRFSAERTGGSVSTLTIQRTQQEDSAVYLCASGSGGGNYGYTFGSGTRLTVV.

J is TRBJ2-7 and V is TRBV7-2, with 10 bases lining up with TRBD2. The CDR3 spans 18 residues. Germline V lookup: CDR1 SGHTA, CDR2 FQGNSA. Trimming at V came to 0 bases and at J to 3 bases, leaving 11 bases not matched to a gene. CDR3 coding DNA: TGTGCCAGCAGCTTAGCGTCCACACTAGCGGGGCGACTCTACGAGCAGTACTTC. It encodes CASSLASTLAGRLYEQYF.

The chain is built from TRBV29-1 and TRBJ1-1, with D tentatively TRBD1 (5 bases). This CDR3 region has 14 residues. The ends were cut back, 7 bases at V and 0 bases at J, with 15 bases in the middle. Germline lookup yields CDR1 SQVTM and CDR2 ANQGSEA. The CDR3 here is CSGTGQLMNTEAFF. Here the CDR3 DNA reads TGCAGCGGCACGGGGCAGCTGATGAACACTGAAGCTTTCTTT. Based on the CDR3 plus reference TRBV29-1 and TRBJ1-1, the full variable domain is SAVISQKPSRDICQRGTSLTIQCQVDSQVTMMFWYRQQPGQSLTLIATANQGSEATYESGFVIDKFPISRPNLTFSTLTVSNMSPEDSSIYLCSGTGQLMNTEAFFGQGTRLTVV.

The genes are TRBV11-1 and TRBJ2-7; perhaps TRBD2 as D (5 bases). V was cut by 5 bases and J by 6 bases, with 14 bases left in between. Per germline, CDR1 SGHAT and CDR2 FQDESV (reference sequence). The CDR3 consists of 13 residues. The CDR3 nucleotides read TGTGCCAGCAGCACCGGGGTTGAGGGCGAGCAGTACTTC. Its translation is CASSTGVEGEQYF.

The chain uses TRBV4-3 and TRBJ2-7; D gene unclear. There are 15 residues in the CDR3. Germline values: CDR1 LGHNA, CDR2 YSLEER. With 0 bases removed from V and 0 bases from J, the gap between germline ends came to 9 bases. DNA for the CDR3: TGCGCCAGCAGCCAAGATCTGGGCTACTCCTACGAGCAGTACTTC. Residues: CASSQDLGYSYEQYF.

Only a few counts were recorded for this clone. The gene calls are TRBV9 and TRBJ2-7, with a tentative D call TRBD1 (6 bases). This CDR3 is built from 15 residues. With 0 bases removed from V and 4 bases from J, the gap between germline ends came to 14 bases. From germline, CDR1 is SGDLS and CDR2 YYNGEE. CDR3: CASSVEAGVGYEQYF. The CDR3 nucleotides read TGTGCCAGCAGCGTAGAAGCAGGGGTAGGATACGAGCAGTACTTC. The full variable domain, with the rest looked up from reference TRBV9 and TRBJ2-7, is DSGVTQTPKHLITATGQRVTLRCSPRSGDLSVYWYQQSLDQGLQFLIQYYNGEERAKGNILERFSAQQFPDLHSELNLSSLELGDSALYFCASSVEAGVGYEQYFGPGTRLTVT.

CDR3 DNA: TGTGCCTTACTAACAACGCCGGGACAGGGAATTAATGAGCAGTTCTTC. Its translation is CALLTTPGQGINEQFF. V and J are TRBV30 and TRBJ2-1; 9 bases agree with TRBD1. The CDR3 is 16 residues long. The germline V gene encodes CDR1 GTSNPN and CDR2 SVGIG (reference sequence). Trimming removed 7 bases from V and 7 bases from J; junction bases left unmatched: 17.

The genes are TRBV7-6 and TRBJ2-1; perhaps TRBD1 as D (6 bases). Trimming pared 1 base from V and 7 bases from J, leaving 17 bases between. The CDR3 has 16 residues. Germline V lookup: CDR1 SGHVS, CDR2 FNYEAQ. The CDR3 loop reads CASSLVEPGVRNEQFF. The CDR3 DNA reads TGTGCCAGCAGCTTAGTAGAGCCAGGGGTGAGGAATGAGCAGTTCTTC.

This clone was seen only a few times. The chain recombines TRBV27 with TRBJ2-7; TRBD1 or TRBD2 may be the D gene (5 bases each). The CDR3 runs to 18 residues. Per germline, CDR1 MNHEY and CDR2 SMNVEV (reference sequence). The germline V and J ends were trimmed by 2 bases and 1 base, with 21 bases remaining between them. The CDR3 reads CASSLRIGSRDGSYEQYF. CDR3 DNA sequence: TGTGCCAGCAGTTTACGTATAGGGAGCCGGGACGGATCCTACGAGCAGTACTTC.

The chain employs TRBV12-5 and TRBJ2-4; no clear D gene. The CDR3 runs to 13 residues. Germline CDR1 is LGHNT and CDR2 is FRNRAP. V lost 1 base and J lost 7, with 8 bases in between. The CDR3 coding sequence is TGTGCTAGTGGTTTGGAAACAGTGAACATTCAGTACTTC. It yields the protein CASGLETVNIQYF.

The V gene is TRBV15, the J gene TRBJ1-1; no clear D. Looked up from germline, CDR1 is LNHNV and CDR2 is YYDKDF (reference sequence). The CDR3 runs 12 residues. V lost 0 bases and J lost 8, with 7 bases in between. The CDR3 loop reads CATSRDMGEAFF. As DNA, the CDR3 is TGTGCCACCAGCAGAGATATGGGGGAAGCTTTCTTT. The full variable domain, its missing parts supplied by reference TRBV15 and TRBJ1-1, is DAMVIQNPRYQVTQFGKPVTLSCSQTLNHNVMYWYQQKSSQAPKLLFHYYDKDFNNEADTPDNFQSRRPNTSFCFLDIRSPGLGDTAMYLCATSRDMGEAFFGQGTRLTVV.

This clone was picked up a small number of times. The chain has TRBV7-9 and TRBJ2-3; 8 nucleotides line up with TRBD2. CDR3 size: 16 residues. The germline V gene has CDR1 SEHNR and CDR2 FQNEAQ (reference sequence). V dropped 5 bases and J dropped 4; count of bases not matched to a gene: 11. CDR3 bases: TGTGCCAGCAGCCCTGTCAACAGCGGGGGTGCAGATACGCAGTATTTT. Amino acids: CASSPVNSGGADTQYF.

The chain recombines TRBV5-4 with TRBJ2-1, with D perhaps given as TRBD1 or TRBD2 (5 bases each). V was trimmed by 4 bases and J by 6 bases, leaving 17 bases between them. The germline V gene has CDR1 SGHNT and CDR2 YYREEE (reference sequence). The CDR3 covers 15 residues. The CDR3 DNA reads TGTGCCAGCAGCGCAGGAACAGGAGGCTTCAATGAGCAGTTCTTC. It codes for CASSAGTGGFNEQFF.

The chain employs TRBV29-1 and TRBJ1-2; 8 nucleotides match TRBD1. V lost 0 bases, J lost 2 bases, and 2 bases stayed unmatched. In germline, CDR1 is SQVTM, CDR2 ANQGSEA. The CDR3 runs 14 residues. The CDR3 region has the DNA TGCAGCGTTGAAGACAGGGGGCCGAACTATGGCTACACCTTC. Its translation: CSVEDRGPNYGYTF.